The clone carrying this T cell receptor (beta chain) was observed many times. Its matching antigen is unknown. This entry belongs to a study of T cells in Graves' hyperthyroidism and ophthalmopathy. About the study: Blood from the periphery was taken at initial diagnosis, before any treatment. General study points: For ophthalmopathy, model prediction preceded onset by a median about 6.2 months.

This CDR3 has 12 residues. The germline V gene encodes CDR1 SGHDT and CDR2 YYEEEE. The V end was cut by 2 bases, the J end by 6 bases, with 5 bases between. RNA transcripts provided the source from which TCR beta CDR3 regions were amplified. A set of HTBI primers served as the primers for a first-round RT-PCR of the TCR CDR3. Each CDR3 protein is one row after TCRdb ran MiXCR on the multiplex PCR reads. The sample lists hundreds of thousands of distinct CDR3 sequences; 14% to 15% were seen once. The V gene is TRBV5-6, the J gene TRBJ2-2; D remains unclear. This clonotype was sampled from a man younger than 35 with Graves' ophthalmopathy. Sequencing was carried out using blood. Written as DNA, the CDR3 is TGTGCCAGCAGCTTTTGGTCCGGGGAGCTGTTTTTT. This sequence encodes CASSFWSGELFF.